The present T cell receptor (beta chain) was sequenced within a study of blood T cell repertoires in COVID-19. The junction had 8 bases not matched to a gene; V was cut back by 4 bases and J by 5 bases. In germline, CDR1 is SGHRS, CDR2 YFSETQ. The CDR3 sequence is 15 residues long. Method: immunoSEQ multiplex PCR; TCRdb's copy keeps in-frame clones and lacks some. The table lists about 240,000 clones, around 87% of them singletons, with about a tenth in the top ten. The chain joins TRBV5-1 to TRBJ1-5; 8 nucleotides match TRBD1. The specimen was peripheral blood. The receptor was isolated from a woman in her fifties or sixties with COVID-19, enrolled during active disease. CDR3 DNA: TGCGCCAGCAGCATCGGGACAGGACAATATCAGCCCCAGCATTTT. Protein product: CASSIGTGQYQPQHF.